Listed here is a single TCR beta chain. As processed by the authors: Cell counts per sample came from amplifying reference gene primers. Profiled with immunoSEQ multiplex PCR; TCRdb holds only in-frame clones, not every one. D and trimming were read from the DNA, whereas the V and J calls and clone size are those reported in that table. The sample consists of over 55,000 clones, approximately 86% of them appearing once. Trimming stripped 5 bases from V and 5 bases from J, with 24 bases between. Germline CDR1 is MNHNY and CDR2 is SVGAGI (reference sequence). This CDR3 is 17 amino acids long. This record comes from a study of blood T cell repertoires in COVID-19. Study overall: Samples representing acute and convalescent COVID-19 were sourced from the United States, Italy and Spain. T cells, B-cell-depleted T cells, or PBMCs provided the cDNA or gDNA that served as material.

Sequences were obtained from peripheral blood. This TCR was sampled from a woman of 80 years or more with COVID-19, enrolled during active disease. The chain combines TRBV6-6 with TRBJ2-5; D may be TRBD2 (6 bases). The CDR3 region is CASSRTVYEGTGETQYF. The CDR3 region has the DNA TGTGCCAGCAGTCGGACCGTTTATGAGGGGACTGGGGAGACCCAGTACTTC.